A selection of T cell receptor beta chains follows, all from one sample in a study of blood T cell repertoires in COVID-19. TCRdb keeps only in-frame clones here, not all; method: immunoSEQ multiplex PCR. The sample carries fewer than 45,000 clones, approximately 91% recorded once. Sequencing input: peripheral blood. The source is a woman aged 30 to 39 in a cohort sampled during active COVID-19. Each CDR3 is given with its conserved first and last residue. Fields, in order: V gene, clone size, D gene, CDR3 length, J gene, CDR3 DNA, CDR3 protein. The D gene is left open where the match is weak. Not every row has a clone size; where given, it reads once, few, many or a size class.

TRBV9,NA,NA,13,TRBJ2-2,TGTGCCAGCAGCGCGGAGGTTGGCGGGGAGCTGTTTTTT,CASSAEVGGELFF
TRBV10-3,NA,NA,14,TRBJ2-5,TGTGCCATCAGGGACAGCAAAACGGAAGAGACCCAGTACTTC,CAIRDSKTEETQYF
TRBV28,NA,TRBD2,16,TRBJ2-1,TGTGCCAGCAGTCCGACTAGCGGGAGGGTCAAGGGTGAGCAGTTCTTC,CASSPTSGRVKGEQFF
TRBV9,NA,TRBD2,16,TRBJ2-5,TGTGCCAGCAGCGGAGGACTAGCGGGAGGGGAGGAGACCCAGTACTTC,CASSGGLAGGEETQYF
TRBV6-2/TRBV6-3,NA,NA,15,TRBJ2-7,TGTGCCAGCAGTCTCCCGGGTAAGATTTTTTACGAGCAGTACTTC,CASSLPGKIFYEQYF
TRBV19,NA,NA,15,TRBJ2-3,TGTGCCAGTAGTATTGCTAGCAGATCCACAGATACGCAGTATTTT,CASSIASRSTDTQYF
TRBV15,NA,NA,13,TRBJ2-7,TGTGCCACCAGCTGGACAGATACCTACGAGCAGTACTTC,CATSWTDTYEQYF
TRBV4-3,NA,TRBD2,17,TRBJ2-1,TGCGCCAGCAGCCTCTTACTAGCGGGAGGGCCTGGCTATGAGCAGTTCTTC,CASSLLLAGGPGYEQFF
TRBV3-1/TRBV3-2,NA,NA,15,TRBJ1-5,TGTGCCAGCAGCCAAGATCACGGTAGCAATCAGCCCCAGCATTTT,CASSQDHGSNQPQHF
TRBV2,NA,NA,13,TRBJ2-7,TGTGCCAGCAGAGGGGACACCTCCTACGAGCAGTACTTC,CASRGDTSYEQYF
TRBV28,NA,TRBD1,14,TRBJ2-5,TGTGCCAGCAGTCACAGGGGTAGGCAAGAGACCCAGTACTTC,CASSHRGRQETQYF
TRBV5-1,NA,TRBD1,13,TRBJ1-2,TGCGCCAGCAGCTTCGGGACAGGCTATGGCTACACCTTC,CASSFGTGYGYTF
TRBV6-5,NA,TRBD1,15,TRBJ1-1,TGTGCCAGCAGTTACCCGGGACAGGTTAACACTGAAGCTTTCTTT,CASSYPGQVNTEAFF
TRBV6-6,NA,NA,14,TRBJ2-2,TGTGCCAGCAGTATATCAGGGTTTAGCGGGGAGCTGTTTTTT,CASSISGFSGELFF
TRBV7-2,NA,TRBD1,15,TRBJ2-5,TGTGCCAGCAGCTTAGTCGAGGGGGCAGGAGAGACCCAGTACTTC,CASSLVEGAGETQYF
TRBV24-1,NA,NA,16,TRBJ2-1,TGTGCCACCAGTGATTTGCGGGCGGGATCCTACAATGAGCAGTTCTTC,CATSDLRAGSYNEQFF
TRBV10-3,NA,TRBD2,15,TRBJ2-5,TGTGCCATCAGTGAAAGTTCTAGCGGTATAAAGACCCAGTACTTC,CAISESSSGIKTQYF
TRBV24-1,NA,TRBD2,17,TRBJ2-2,TGTGCCACCAGTGACCGTACTAGCGGGAGGGCCTTCGGGGAGCTGTTTTTT,CATSDRTSGRAFGELFF
TRBV3-1/TRBV3-2,NA,TRBD2,16,TRBJ2-2,TGTGCCAGCAGCCAAGACCTAGCGGGAGGGCCCGGGGAGCTGTTTTTT,CASSQDLAGGPGELFF
TRBV2,NA,TRBD1,15,TRBJ1-2,TGTGCCAGCAGTGAAGGGCCAGGGGGAAACTATGGCTACACCTTC,CASSEGPGGNYGYTF
TRBV5-4,once,NA,14,TRBJ2-7,TGTGCCAGCAGCTTTGGGGGGAGAGGCTACGAGCAGTACTTC,CASSFGGRGYEQYF
TRBV11-1,once,NA,16,TRBJ2-1,TGTGCCAGCAGACGAGACTACCGATCTTCCTACAATGAGCAGTTCTTC,CASRRDYRSSYNEQFF
TRBV11-3,NA,TRBD1,14,TRBJ2-1,TGTGCCAGCAGCAGATCTCGACAGGGCAGTGAGCAGTTCTTC,CASSRSRQGSEQFF
TRBV27,NA,TRBD2,16,TRBJ2-3,TGTGCCAGCAGTTCCATTCTCCTAGCGGCCACAGATACGCAGTATTTT,CASSSILLAATDTQYF
TRBV9,NA,NA,14,TRBJ2-5,TGTGCCAGCAGCGTAGAAGCGTACCAAGAGACCCAGTACTTC,CASSVEAYQETQYF
TRBV7-2,NA,TRBD2,17,TRBJ2-3,TGTGCCAGCAGCTTAAGGGGACTAGCGGGAGGCACAGATACGCAGTATTTT,CASSLRGLAGGTDTQYF
TRBV7-9,NA,NA,13,TRBJ1-2,TGTGCCAGCAGCTACCCGGGGGTCCATGGCTACACCTTC,CASSYPGVHGYTF
TRBV5-6,NA,TRBD1,15,TRBJ1-2,TGTGCCAGCAGCCCGAGGGACAGGGTTAACTATGGCTACACCTTC,CASSPRDRVNYGYTF
TRBV19,NA,NA,12,TRBJ1-1,TGTGCCAGTACCTCCCGGAACACTGAAGCTTTCTTT,CASTSRNTEAFF
TRBV19,NA,NA,14,TRBJ2-7,TGTGCCAGTAGTTCCCGGGACATGGGAGACGAGCAGTACTTC,CASSSRDMGDEQYF
TRBV3-1/TRBV3-2,NA,TRBD2,18,TRBJ2-7,TGTGCCAGCAGCCGGGGGCGGGGACTAGCGCCCAGCTCCTACGAGCAGTACTTC,CASSRGRGLAPSSYEQYF
TRBV4-1,NA,NA,15,TRBJ1-3,TGCGCCAGCAGCTATCGGACAATCTCTGGAAACACCATATATTTT,CASSYRTISGNTIYF
TRBV5-1,few,NA,16,TRBJ1-2,TGCGCCAGCAGCCTAGGTAGGGACTCTACTAACTATGGCTACACCTTC,CASSLGRDSTNYGYTF
TRBV9,once,NA,14,TRBJ2-1,TGTGCCAGCAGCGTAGAAGGCACAGCAAGTGAGCAGTTCTTC,CASSVEGTASEQFF
TRBV4-1,NA,TRBD1,18,TRBJ1-1,TGCGCCAGCAGCCACCCCGAGAGTCAGGGGGGCGCGAGCACTGAAGCTTTCTTT,CASSHPESQGGASTEAFF
TRBV28,NA,NA,12,TRBJ2-7,TGTGCCAGCACCCCTCGTGGGAGCGAGCAGTACTTC,CASTPRGSEQYF
TRBV19,once,NA,12,TRBJ1-6,TGTGCCAGTAGTATATCGGGTTCACCCCTCCACTTT,CASSISGSPLHF
TRBV5-1,NA,NA,14,TRBJ2-7,TGCGCCAGCAGCCTAACCGGGACTTCCTACGAGCAGTACTTC,CASSLTGTSYEQYF
TRBV6-6,NA,TRBD1,13,TRBJ2-5,TGTGCCACCCGGACAGGGGGCAGGGAGACCCAGTACTTC,CATRTGGRETQYF
TRBV5-1,NA,TRBD2,16,TRBJ2-2,TGCGCCAGCAGCTTCATGGGAACAGCGGGAGCCGGGGAGCTGTTTTTT,CASSFMGTAGAGELFF
TRBV3-1/TRBV3-2,NA,NA,14,TRBJ2-1,TGTGCCAGCAGCCTAGGGACTTCCTACAATGAGCAGTTCTTC,CASSLGTSYNEQFF
TRBV4-2,NA,TRBD2,17,TRBJ2-2,TGTGCCAGCAGTCCTCGACTAGCGGGATCGAACACCGGGGAGCTGTTTTTT,CASSPRLAGSNTGELFF
TRBV7-9,NA,TRBD2,13,TRBJ2-1,TGTGCCAGCGAGGTAGCGGGATGGAATGAGCAGTTCTTC,CASEVAGWNEQFF
TRBV4-2,NA,NA,15,TRBJ2-1,TGTGCCAGCAGCCAAGATCTTAAAAATTACAATGAGCAGTTCTTC,CASSQDLKNYNEQFF
TRBV28,once,TRBD1,16,TRBJ1-2,TGTGCCAGCACCACCGGGGCGGGACAGAGGCTCTATGGCTACACCTTC,CASTTGAGQRLYGYTF
TRBV3-1/TRBV3-2,NA,TRBD2,13,TRBJ2-1,TGTGCCAGCAGCCGACTAGCCGGGAGTGAGCAGTTCTTC,CASSRLAGSEQFF
TRBV5-1,once,NA,17,TRBJ2-3,TGCGCCAGCACCACGGGCCCGGCAGGGAGGACCACAGATACGCAGTATTTT,CASTTGPAGRTTDTQYF
TRBV7-8,NA,TRBD2,17,TRBJ2-2,TGTGCCAGCAGCGGCCGGGGACTAGCGAAAAACACCGGGGAGCTGTTTTTT,CASSGRGLAKNTGELFF
TRBV6-5,NA,NA,14,TRBJ2-2,TGTGCCAGCAGTTACTCGGGGGGCACCGGGGAGCTGTTTTTT,CASSYSGGTGELFF
TRBV14,NA,TRBD2,15,TRBJ2-1,TGTGCCAGCAGCCCGGGACTAGCGGGGTACAATGAGCAGTTCTTC,CASSPGLAGYNEQFF
TRBV6-5,NA,NA,14,TRBJ2-7,TGTGCCAGCATCCTAGGTAGGAGCTCCTACGAGCAGTACTTC,CASILGRSSYEQYF
TRBV7-9,NA,TRBD2,16,TRBJ2-1,TGTGCCAGCAGCGATTCCGGGACTAGCGGATTCAATGAGCAGTTCTTC,CASSDSGTSGFNEQFF
TRBV14,NA,TRBD1,17,TRBJ2-1,TGTGCCAGCAGCCCCCCCAGGGGCAGGGGGAGATTGAATGAGCAGTTCTTC,CASSPPRGRGRLNEQFF
TRBV19,NA,NA,13,TRBJ1-1,TGTGCCAGTAACCCCCGGGGGAACACTGAAGCTTTCTTT,CASNPRGNTEAFF
TRBV7-9,NA,TRBD1,16,TRBJ1-6,TGTGCCAGCAGCCCGGAACCGGGACAGGGATATTCACCCCTCCACTTT,CASSPEPGQGYSPLHF
TRBV3-1/TRBV3-2,NA,NA,11,TRBJ1-1,TGTGCCAGCAGTCAACAGGCTGAAGCTTTCTTT,CASSQQAEAFF
TRBV9,NA,TRBD2,13,TRBJ2-5,TGTGCCAGCAGCGGACTAGCGGAAGAGACCCAGTACTTC,CASSGLAEETQYF
TRBV7-6,NA,TRBD2,15,TRBJ2-5,TGTGCCAGCAGCACCATAGCGGGGAGCCAAGAGACCCAGTACTTC,CASSTIAGSQETQYF
TRBV7-8,NA,TRBD2,18,TRBJ2-1,TGTGCCAGCAGCCCGCAAGGACTAGCCAGCTCCAGCTACAATGAGCAGTTCTTC,CASSPQGLASSSYNEQFF